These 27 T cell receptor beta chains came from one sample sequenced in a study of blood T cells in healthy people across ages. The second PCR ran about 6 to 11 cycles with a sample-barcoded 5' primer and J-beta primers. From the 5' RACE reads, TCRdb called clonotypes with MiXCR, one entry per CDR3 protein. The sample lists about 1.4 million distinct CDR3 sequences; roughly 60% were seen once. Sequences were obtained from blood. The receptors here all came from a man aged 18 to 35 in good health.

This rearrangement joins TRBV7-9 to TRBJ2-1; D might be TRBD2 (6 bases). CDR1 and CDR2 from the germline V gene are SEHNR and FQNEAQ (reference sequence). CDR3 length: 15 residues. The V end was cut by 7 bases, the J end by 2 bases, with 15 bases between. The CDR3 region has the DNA TGTGCCAGCACCCTTGGGGACTTCCCCTACAATGAGCAGTTCTTC. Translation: CASTLGDFPYNEQFF.

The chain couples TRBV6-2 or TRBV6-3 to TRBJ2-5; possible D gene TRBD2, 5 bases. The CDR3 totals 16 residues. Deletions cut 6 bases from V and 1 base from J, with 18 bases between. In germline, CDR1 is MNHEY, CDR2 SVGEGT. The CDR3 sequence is CASRNLPAGPQETQYF. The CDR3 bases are TGTGCCAGCAGAAACCTTCCGGCGGGTCCCCAAGAGACCCAGTACTTC.

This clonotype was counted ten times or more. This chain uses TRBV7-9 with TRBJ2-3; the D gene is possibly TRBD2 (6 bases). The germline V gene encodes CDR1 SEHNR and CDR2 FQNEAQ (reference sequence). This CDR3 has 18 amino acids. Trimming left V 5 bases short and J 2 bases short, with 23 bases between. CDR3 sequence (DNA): TGTGCCAGCAGCCAAACTGAGGGTAAAGGGAGGAACACAGATACGCAGTATTTT. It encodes CASSQTEGKGRNTDTQYF.

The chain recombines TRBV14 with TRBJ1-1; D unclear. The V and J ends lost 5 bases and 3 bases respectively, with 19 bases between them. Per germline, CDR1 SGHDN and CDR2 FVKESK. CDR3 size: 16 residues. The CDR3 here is CASSARRISADTEAFF. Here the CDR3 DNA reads TGTGCCAGCAGCGCCCGCCGGATCTCGGCGGACACTGAAGCTTTCTTT.

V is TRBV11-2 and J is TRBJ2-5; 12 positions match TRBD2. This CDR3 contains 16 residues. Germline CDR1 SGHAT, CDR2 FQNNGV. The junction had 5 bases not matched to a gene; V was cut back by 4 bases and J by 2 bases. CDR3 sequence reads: CASSSGLAGTQETQYF. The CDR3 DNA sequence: TGTGCCAGCAGCTCCGGACTAGCGGGGACGCAAGAGACCCAGTACTTC. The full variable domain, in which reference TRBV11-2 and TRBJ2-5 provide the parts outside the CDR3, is EAGVAQSPRYKIIEKRQSVAFWCNPISGHATLYWYQQILGQGPKLLIQFQNNGVVDDSQLPKDRFSAERLKGVDSTLKIQPAKLEDSAVYLCASSSGLAGTQETQYFGPGTRLLVL.

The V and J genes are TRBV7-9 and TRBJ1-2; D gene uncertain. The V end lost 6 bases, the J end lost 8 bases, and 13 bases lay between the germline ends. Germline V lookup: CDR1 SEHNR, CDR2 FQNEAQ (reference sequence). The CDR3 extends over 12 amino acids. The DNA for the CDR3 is TGTGCCAGCAGAGCGCAGGAGGAGGGCTACACCTTC. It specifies CASRAQEEGYTF.

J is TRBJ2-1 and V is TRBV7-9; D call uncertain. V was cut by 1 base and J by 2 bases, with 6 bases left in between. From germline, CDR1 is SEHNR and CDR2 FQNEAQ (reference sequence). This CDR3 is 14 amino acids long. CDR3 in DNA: TGTGCCAGCAGCTTAGTAGAGACCTACAATGAGCAGTTCTTC. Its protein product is CASSLVETYNEQFF.

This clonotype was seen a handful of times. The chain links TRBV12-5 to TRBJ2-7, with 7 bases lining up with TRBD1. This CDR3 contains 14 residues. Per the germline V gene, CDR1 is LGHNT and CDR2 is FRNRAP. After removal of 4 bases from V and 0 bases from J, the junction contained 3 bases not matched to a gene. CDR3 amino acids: CASGSGTASYEQYF. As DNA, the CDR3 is TGTGCTAGTGGTTCCGGGACAGCCTCCTACGAGCAGTACTTC.

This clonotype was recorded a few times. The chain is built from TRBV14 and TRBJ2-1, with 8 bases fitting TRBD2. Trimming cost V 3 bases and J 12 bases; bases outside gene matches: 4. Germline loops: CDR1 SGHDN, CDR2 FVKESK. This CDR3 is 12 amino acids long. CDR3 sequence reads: CASSQSGTRQFF. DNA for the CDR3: TGTGCCAGCAGCCAGAGCGGGACTAGGCAGTTCTTC. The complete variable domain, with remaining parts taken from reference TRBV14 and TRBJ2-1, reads EAGVTQFPSHSVIEKGQTVTLRCDPISGHDNLYWYRRVMGKEIKFLLHFVKESKQDESGMPNNRFLAERTGGTYSTLKVQPAELEDSGVYFCASSQSGTRQFFGPGTRLTVL.

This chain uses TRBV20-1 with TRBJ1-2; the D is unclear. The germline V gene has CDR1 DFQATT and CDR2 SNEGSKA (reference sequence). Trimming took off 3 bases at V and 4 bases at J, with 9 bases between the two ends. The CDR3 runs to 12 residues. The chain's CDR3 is CSASSGSYGYTF. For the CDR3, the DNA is TGCAGTGCTAGCTCAGGATCCTATGGCTACACCTTC.

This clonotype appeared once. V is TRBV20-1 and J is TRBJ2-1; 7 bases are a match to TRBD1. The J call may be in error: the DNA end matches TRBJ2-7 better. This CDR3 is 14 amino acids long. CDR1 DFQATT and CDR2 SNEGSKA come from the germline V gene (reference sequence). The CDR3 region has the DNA TGCAGTGCTAGTGAGGGGACAGCGAAGGGCGAGCAGTACTTC. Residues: CSASEGTAKGEQYF.

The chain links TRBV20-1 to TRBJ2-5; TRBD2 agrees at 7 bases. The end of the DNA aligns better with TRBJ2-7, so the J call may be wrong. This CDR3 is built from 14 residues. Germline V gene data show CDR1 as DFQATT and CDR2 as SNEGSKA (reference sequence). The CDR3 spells CSARAGTTFYEQYF. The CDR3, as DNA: TGCAGTGCTAGGGCCGGGACTACCTTCTACGAGCAGTACTTC.

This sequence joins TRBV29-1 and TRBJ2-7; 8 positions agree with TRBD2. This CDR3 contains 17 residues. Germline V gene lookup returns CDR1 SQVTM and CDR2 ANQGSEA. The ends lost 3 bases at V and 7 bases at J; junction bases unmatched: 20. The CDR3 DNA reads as TGCAGCGTTGAGTGGTTGAAAACTAGCGGAGTATACAATGAGCAGTACTTC. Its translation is CSVEWLKTSGVYNEQYF.

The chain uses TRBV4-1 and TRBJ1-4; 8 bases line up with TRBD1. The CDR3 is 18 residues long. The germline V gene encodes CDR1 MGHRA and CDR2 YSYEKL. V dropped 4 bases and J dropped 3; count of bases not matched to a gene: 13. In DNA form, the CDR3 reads TGCGCCAGCAGCCTCCTCCCCAGGGGGCGCGGTCCTAATGAAAAACTGTTTTTT. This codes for CASSLLPRGRGPNEKLFF.

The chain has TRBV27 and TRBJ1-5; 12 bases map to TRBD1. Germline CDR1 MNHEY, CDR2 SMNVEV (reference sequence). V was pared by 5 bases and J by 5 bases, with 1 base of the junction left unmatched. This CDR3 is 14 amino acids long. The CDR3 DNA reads TGTGCCAGCAGTGGGACAGGGGGCTATCAGCCCCAGCATTTT. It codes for CASSGTGGYQPQHF.

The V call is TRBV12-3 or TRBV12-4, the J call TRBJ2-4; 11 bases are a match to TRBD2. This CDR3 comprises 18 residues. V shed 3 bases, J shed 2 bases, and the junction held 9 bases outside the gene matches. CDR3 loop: CASSLSSGRGWTKNIQYF. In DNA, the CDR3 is TGTGCCAGCAGTTTGAGTAGCGGGAGGGGGTGGACCAAAAACATTCAGTACTTC.

The CDR3 nucleotides read TGTGCCAGTGAAGAGGGCAGTGCCGGGGAGACCCAGTACTTC. It specifies CASEEGSAGETQYF. The genes are TRBV3-1 and TRBJ2-5; tentative D call: TRBD2 (5 bases). The CDR3 is 14 residues long. CDR1 LGHDT and CDR2 YNNKEL come from the germline V gene (reference sequence). V lost 9 bases to trimming and J lost 5 bases, with 19 bases between them.

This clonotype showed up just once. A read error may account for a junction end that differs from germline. The CDR3, as DNA: TGTGCCAGCGGTTACGGGCAGGGGAACACTGAAGCTTTCTTT. Encoded protein: CASGYGQGNTEAFF. This rearrangement joins TRBV6-5 to TRBJ1-1, with TRBD1 as a possible D gene (5 bases). Germline CDR1 is MNHEY and CDR2 is SVGAGI. The CDR3 is made up of 14 amino acids.

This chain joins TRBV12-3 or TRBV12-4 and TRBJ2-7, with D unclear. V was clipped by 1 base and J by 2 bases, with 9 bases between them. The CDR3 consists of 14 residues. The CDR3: CASSLVGPAYEQYF. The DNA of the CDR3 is TGTGCCAGCAGTTTAGTGGGTCCAGCCTACGAGCAGTACTTC.

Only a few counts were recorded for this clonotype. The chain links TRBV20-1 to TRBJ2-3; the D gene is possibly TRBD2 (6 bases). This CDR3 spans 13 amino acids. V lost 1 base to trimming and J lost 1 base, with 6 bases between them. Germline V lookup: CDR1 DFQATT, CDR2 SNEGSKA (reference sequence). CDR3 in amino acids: CSARGGGTDTQYF. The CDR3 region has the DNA TGCAGTGCTAGAGGGGGGGGCACAGATACGCAGTATTTT.

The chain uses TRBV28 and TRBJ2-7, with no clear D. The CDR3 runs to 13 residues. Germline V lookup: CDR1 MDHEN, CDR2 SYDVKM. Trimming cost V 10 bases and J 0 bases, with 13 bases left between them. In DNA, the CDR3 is TGTGCCACATTGACCAGAAGCTCCTACGAGCAGTACTTC. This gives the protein CATLTRSSYEQYF.

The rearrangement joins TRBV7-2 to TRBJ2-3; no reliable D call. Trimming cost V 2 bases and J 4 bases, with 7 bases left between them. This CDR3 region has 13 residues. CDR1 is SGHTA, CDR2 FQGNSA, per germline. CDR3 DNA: TGTGCCAGCAGCTTAAAAGGGTCAGATACGCAGTATTTT. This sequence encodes CASSLKGSDTQYF.

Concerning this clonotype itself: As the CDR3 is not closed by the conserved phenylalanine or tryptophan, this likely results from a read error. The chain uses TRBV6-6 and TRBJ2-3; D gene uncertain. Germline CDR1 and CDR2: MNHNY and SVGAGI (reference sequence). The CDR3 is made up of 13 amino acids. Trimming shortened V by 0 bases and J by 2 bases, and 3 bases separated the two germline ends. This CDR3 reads CASSYSATDTQYS. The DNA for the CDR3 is TGTGCCAGCAGTTACTCGGCCACAGATACGCAGTATTCT.

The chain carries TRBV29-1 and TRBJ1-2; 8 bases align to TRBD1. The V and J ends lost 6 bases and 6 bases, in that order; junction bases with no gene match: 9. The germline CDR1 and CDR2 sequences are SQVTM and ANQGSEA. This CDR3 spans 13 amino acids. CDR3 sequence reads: CSVEDREADGYTF. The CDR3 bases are TGCAGCGTAGAGGACAGGGAAGCGGATGGCTACACCTTC.

The CDR3 DNA sequence: TGTGCCAGCAGCTTACCCGGGGCCGAGCAGTACTTC. It specifies CASSLPGAEQYF. The genes are TRBV7-6 and TRBJ2-5; D assignment may be TRBD1 or TRBD2 (5 bases each). Judging by the DNA end, TRBJ2-7 fits better; the J call may be wrong. The V gene's germline CDR1 is SGHVS and CDR2 FNYEAQ. The CDR3 is 12 residues long.

In DNA form, the CDR3 reads TGTGCCAGTCAGGCCAGGGGTACGCAGTATTTT. Its translation: CASQARGTQYF. This chain joins TRBV12-3 or TRBV12-4 and TRBJ2-3, with a possible D match to TRBD1 (6 bases). V lost 9 bases to trimming and J lost 8 bases, with 12 bases between them. The CDR3 has 11 amino acids.

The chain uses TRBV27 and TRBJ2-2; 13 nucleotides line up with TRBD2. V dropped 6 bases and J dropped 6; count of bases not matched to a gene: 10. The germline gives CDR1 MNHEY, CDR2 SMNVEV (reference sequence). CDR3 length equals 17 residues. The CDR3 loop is CASSFRLAGGVAGELFF. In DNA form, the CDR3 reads TGTGCCAGCAGCTTTCGACTAGCGGGGGGCGTTGCCGGGGAGCTGTTTTTT.